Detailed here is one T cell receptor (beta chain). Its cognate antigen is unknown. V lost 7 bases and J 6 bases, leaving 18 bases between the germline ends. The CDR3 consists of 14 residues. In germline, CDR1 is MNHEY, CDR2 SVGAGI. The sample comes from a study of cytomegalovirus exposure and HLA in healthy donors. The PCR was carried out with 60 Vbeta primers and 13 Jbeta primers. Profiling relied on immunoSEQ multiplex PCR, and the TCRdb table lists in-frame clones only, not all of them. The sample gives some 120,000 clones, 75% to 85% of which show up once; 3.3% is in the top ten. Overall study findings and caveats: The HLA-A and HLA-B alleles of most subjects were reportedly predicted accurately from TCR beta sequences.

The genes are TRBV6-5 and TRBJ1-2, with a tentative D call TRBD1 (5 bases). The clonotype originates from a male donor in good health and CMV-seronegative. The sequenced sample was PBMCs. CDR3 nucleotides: TGTGCCAGCACCTCTGGGGGAGGGTTCCATGGCTACACCTTC. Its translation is CASTSGGGFHGYTF.